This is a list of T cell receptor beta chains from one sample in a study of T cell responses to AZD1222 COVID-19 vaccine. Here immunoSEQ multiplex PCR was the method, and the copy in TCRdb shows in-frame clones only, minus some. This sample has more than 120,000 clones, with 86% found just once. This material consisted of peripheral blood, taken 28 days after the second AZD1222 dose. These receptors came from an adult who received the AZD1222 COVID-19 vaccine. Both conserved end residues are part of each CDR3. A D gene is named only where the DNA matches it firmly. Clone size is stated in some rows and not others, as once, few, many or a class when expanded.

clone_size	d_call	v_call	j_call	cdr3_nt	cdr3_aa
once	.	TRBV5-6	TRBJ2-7	TGTGCCAGCAGCTTTACAGGGACCACCTACGAGCAGTACTTC	CASSFTGTTYEQYF
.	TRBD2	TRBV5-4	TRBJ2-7	TGTGCCAGCAGCTTGGGACTAGCGGCCTCCTACGAGCAGTACTTC	CASSLGLAASYEQYF
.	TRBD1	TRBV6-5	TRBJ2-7	TGTGCCAGCAGTACAGGGGGCGCACAGCAGTACTTC	CASSTGGAQQYF
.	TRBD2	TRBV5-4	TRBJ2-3	TGTGCCAGCAGCTTGGATAGCGGGAGTCCCACAGATACGCAGTATTTT	CASSLDSGSPTDTQYF
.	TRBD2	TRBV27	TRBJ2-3	TGTGCCAGCAGTTGGGGGGGGTTTAGCACAGATACGCAGTATTTT	CASSWGGFSTDTQYF
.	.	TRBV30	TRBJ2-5	TGTGCCTGGAGTGTAGGTGGGGCCAGGGGAGAGACCCAGTACTTC	CAWSVGGARGETQYF
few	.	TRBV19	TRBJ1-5	TGTGCCAGTAGGGGGGGGTTATACGATCAGCCCCAGCATTTT	CASRGGLYDQPQHF
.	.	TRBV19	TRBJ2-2	TGTGCCAGTAGTCTGCAGGGGAACACCGGGGAGCTGTTTTTT	CASSLQGNTGELFF
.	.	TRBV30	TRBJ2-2	TGTGCCTGGAATAGGGGAACAGAGAACACCGGGGAGCTGTTTTTT	CAWNRGTENTGELFF
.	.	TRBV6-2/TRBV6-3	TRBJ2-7	TGTGCCAGCATCCCCTTGGACGCCACCTACGAGCAGTACTTC	CASIPLDATYEQYF
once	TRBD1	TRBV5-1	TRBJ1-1	TGCGCCAGCAGCTTGGGGGGGACAGTGAACACTGAAGCTTTCTTT	CASSLGGTVNTEAFF
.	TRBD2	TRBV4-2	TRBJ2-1	TGTGCCAGCAGCCAAGATCGGGGGGGAGTCTCCTACAATGAGCAGTTCTTC	CASSQDRGGVSYNEQFF
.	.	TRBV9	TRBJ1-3	TGTGCCAGCAGCGTAGACAGCTCTGGAAACACCATATATTTT	CASSVDSSGNTIYF
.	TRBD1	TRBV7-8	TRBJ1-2	TGTGCCAGCAGCTTAGAGGGACAGGGGTTTATTGGAGGCTACACCTTC	CASSLEGQGFIGGYTF
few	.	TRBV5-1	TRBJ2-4	TGCGCCAGCAGCTCGGGGGCGTCGGACATTCAGTACTTC	CASSSGASDIQYF
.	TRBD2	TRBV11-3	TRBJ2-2	TGTGCCAGCAGCCCGCGCTGGGGCTCGGGAGGGCCTAACACCGGGGGGCTGTTTTTT	CASSPRWGSGGPNTGGLFF
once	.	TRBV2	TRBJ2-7	TGTGCCAGCAGCATCACCGGGACACTTGGTTACGAGCAGTACTTC	CASSITGTLGYEQYF
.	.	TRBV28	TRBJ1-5	TGTGCCAGCACCCCACGGGGCAATCAGCCCCAGCATTTT	CASTPRGNQPQHF
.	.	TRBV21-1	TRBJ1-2	TGTGCCAGCAGCCAATTAAAGGGGAACTATGGCTACACCTTC	CASSQLKGNYGYTF
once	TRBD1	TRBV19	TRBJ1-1	TGTGCCAGTAGTATGCCAGGGGGCGCGAAAACTGAAGCTTTCTTT	CASSMPGGAKTEAFF
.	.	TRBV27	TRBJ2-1	TGTGCCAGCAGTACACAGCGCTCCTACAATGAGCAGTTCTTC	CASSTQRSYNEQFF
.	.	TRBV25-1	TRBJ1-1	TGTGCCAGCAGTGACACGGGTTTTCGAGCTTTCTTT	CASSDTGFRAFF
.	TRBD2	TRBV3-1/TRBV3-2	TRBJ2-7	TGTGCCAGCAGCCAAGACGCTAGCGGGAGCTCCTACGAGCAGTACTTC	CASSQDASGSSYEQYF
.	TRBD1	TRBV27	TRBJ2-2	TGTGCCAGCAGTTCTCCCCGGACAGGGACGGCCACCGGGGAGCTGTTTTTT	CASSSPRTGTATGELFF
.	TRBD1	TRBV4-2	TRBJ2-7	TGTGCCAGCAGCCAAGCGAGGGACAGTTCCTACGAGCAGTACTTC	CASSQARDSSYEQYF
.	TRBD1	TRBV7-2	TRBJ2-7	TGTGCCAGCAGCCGGGGGACAGGTAACTACGAGCAGTACTTC	CASSRGTGNYEQYF
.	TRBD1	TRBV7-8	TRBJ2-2	TGTGCCAGCAGCGCCAGACAGGGGGCCAGTACCGGGGAGCTGTTTTTT	CASSARQGASTGELFF
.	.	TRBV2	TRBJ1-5	TGTGCGGGGAGGGGAAATAGCAATCAGCCCCAGCATTTT	CAGRGNSNQPQHF
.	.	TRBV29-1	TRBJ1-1	TGCAGCGTCCAACGGACAGAGAGCACTGAAGCTTTCTTT	CSVQRTESTEAFF
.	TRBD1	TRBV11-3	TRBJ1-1	TGTGCCAGCAGCTTGGGACAGGGAGTGGGCACTGAAGCTTTCTTT	CASSLGQGVGTEAFF
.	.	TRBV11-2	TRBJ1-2	TGTGCCAGCAGCTTAGATCTCGGAGGGAACTATGGCTACACCTTC	CASSLDLGGNYGYTF
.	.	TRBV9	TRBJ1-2	TGTGCCAGCAGCCCAGGGACTCATTATGGCTACACCTTC	CASSPGTHYGYTF
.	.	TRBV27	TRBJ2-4	TGTGCCAGCACCCCTTTGGGAGCTGGAGACAAAAACATTCAGTACTTC	CASTPLGAGDKNIQYF
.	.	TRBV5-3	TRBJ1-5	TGTGCCAGCCCCGGGTCCCAGCATTTT	CASPGSQHF
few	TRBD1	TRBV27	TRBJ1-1	TGTGCCAGCAGTCACAGGGGGCCCACTGAAGCTTTCTTT	CASSHRGPTEAFF
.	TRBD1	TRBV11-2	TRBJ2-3	TGTGCCAGCAGAGGACAGGGGGCGCACCGGTATTTT	CASRGQGAHRYF
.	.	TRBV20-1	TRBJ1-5	TGCAGTGCTACCGGGGGGCAGCCCCAGCATTTT	CSATGGQPQHF